Below, 20 T cell receptor beta chains from the same sample are listed, as sequenced in a study of cytomegalovirus exposure and HLA in healthy donors. Amplification used 60 Vbeta primers and 13 Jbeta primers. Profiling relied on immunoSEQ multiplex PCR, and the TCRdb table lists in-frame clones only, not all of them. The data contain approximately 150,000 clones, 68% of them seen just once; the ten biggest clones take up less than 3%. Specimen: PBMCs. The source of these receptors is a woman aged 40 to 49 in good health and CMV-seropositive.

The genes are TRBV6-5 and TRBJ1-4; 8 bases fit TRBD1. The V and J ends lost 5 bases and 7 bases, in that order; junction bases with no gene match: 3. The CDR3 totals 13 residues. Germline lookup yields CDR1 MNHEY and CDR2 SVGAGI. The DNA of the CDR3 is TGTGCCAGCAGTAACGACAGGGGTGAAAAACTGTTTTTT. Encoded protein: CASSNDRGEKLFF.

This clone occurred a few times. V usage is TRBV7-9 and J usage is TRBJ1-4; perhaps TRBD1 as D (6 bases). Germline V gene lookup returns CDR1 SEHNR and CDR2 FQNEAQ (reference sequence). The V gene lost 5 bases and the J gene lost 3 bases, with 13 bases spanning the gap. The CDR3 length is 15 residues. The CDR3 DNA is TGTGCCAGCAGCCCCATTCAGGGGCCTAATGAAAAACTGTTTTTT. This gives the protein CASSPIQGPNEKLFF.

The chain's CDR3 is CASSLGTSGREQYF. The CDR3 nucleotides are TGTGCCAGCAGCCTTGGGACTAGCGGACGCGAGCAGTACTTC. The chain carries TRBV11-2 and TRBJ2-7; 11 nucleotides agree with TRBD2. Per germline, CDR1 SGHAT and CDR2 FQNNGV. Unmatched junction bases numbered 6, after V lost 5 bases and J lost 6 bases. The CDR3 consists of 14 residues.

The rearrangement uses TRBV5-1 and TRBJ2-7; 10 bases align to TRBD2. Germline V gives CDR1 SGHRS, CDR2 YFSETQ. This CDR3 comprises 17 residues. Trimming cost V 0 bases and J 4 bases; bases outside gene matches: 10. The chain's CDR3 is CASSLAGQAGGSYEQYF. CDR3 DNA: TGCGCCAGCAGCTTGGCCGGGCAAGCGGGAGGGAGTTACGAGCAGTACTTC.

The CDR3: CASSLAWDREETQYF. The CDR3 DNA reads as TGTGCCAGCAGCTTAGCGTGGGACAGGGAGGAGACCCAGTACTTC. V is TRBV7-9 and J is TRBJ2-5; the match to TRBD1 covers 9 bases. Germline V gene lookup returns CDR1 SEHNR and CDR2 FQNEAQ (reference sequence). The CDR3 has 15 residues. The V segment lost 0 bases and the J segment 5 bases; nucleotides outside the gene matches: 4.

This clone has just a few counts. Other nucleotide sequences from this sample produce the same CDR3. The rearrangement joins TRBV7-9 to TRBJ1-1, with D possibly being TRBD1 (6 bases). Germline loops: CDR1 SEHNR, CDR2 FQNEAQ (reference sequence). V was trimmed by 4 bases and J by 10 bases, leaving 16 bases between them. There are 13 residues in the CDR3. The CDR3 spells CASSSTGYPGAFF. The CDR3 DNA reads TGTGCCAGCAGCTCCACAGGGTACCCTGGAGCTTTCTTT.

This rearrangement joins TRBV29-1 to TRBJ1-2; TRBD1 matches at 10 bases. With 5 bases clipped from V and 4 bases from J, the junction kept 10 bases outside the gene matches. CDR3 length equals 15 residues. CDR1 and CDR2 from the germline V gene are SQVTM and ANQGSEA. The CDR3 spells CSVSGGQGTFYGYTF. CDR3 nucleotides: TGCAGCGTTTCGGGGGGACAGGGGACATTCTATGGCTACACCTTC. The full variable domain, in which reference TRBV29-1 and TRBJ1-2 provide the parts outside the CDR3, is SAVISQKPSRDICQRGTSLTIQCQVDSQVTMMFWYRQQPGQSLTLIATANQGSEATYESGFVIDKFPISRPNLTFSTLTVSNMSPEDSSIYLCSVSGGQGTFYGYTFGSGTRLTVV.

The chain recombines TRBV6-5 with TRBJ1-3; TRBD1 agrees at 7 bases. J gave up 3 bases and V 5 bases, and 4 bases lay outside the gene matches. The CDR3 extends over 14 amino acids. Per the germline V gene, CDR1 is MNHEY and CDR2 is SVGAGI. The CDR3 coding sequence is TGTGCCAGCAGTAAAACAGGGGATGGAAACACCATATATTTT. It encodes CASSKTGDGNTIYF.

The chain recombines TRBV7-6 with TRBJ2-3, with D unresolved. Trimming stripped 5 bases from V and 4 bases from J, with 7 bases between. The CDR3 runs 12 residues. Germline-derived CDR1 and CDR2 are SGHVS and FNYEAQ. CDR3 coding DNA: TGTGCCAGCAGCGACTTGTCAGATACGCAGTATTTT. Translating gives CASSDLSDTQYF.

The V and J genes are TRBV2 and TRBJ2-7, with D tentatively TRBD1 (6 bases). Trimming cost V 6 bases and J 9 bases, with 15 bases left between them. This CDR3 is built from 12 residues. The V gene's germline CDR1 is SNHLY and CDR2 FYNNEI. The CDR3 DNA sequence: TGTGCCAGCAGAGGACAGAGTACGACGCAGTACTTC. Translation: CASRGQSTTQYF.

The CDR3 region is CASSQESSGGEFVSLHF. CDR3 sequence (DNA): TGCGCCAGCAGCCAAGAATCCTCCGGAGGGGAATTCGTGTCCCTCCACTTT. The V and J genes are TRBV4-1 and TRBJ1-6; D may be TRBD1 (5 bases). Trimming removed 0 bases from V and 14 bases from J, with 23 bases in between. Germline V CDR1 and CDR2: MGHRA, YSYEKL. This CDR3 has 17 residues.

The V gene is TRBV29-1, the J gene TRBJ2-5; the match to TRBD2 covers 8 bases. Germline V lookup: CDR1 SQVTM, CDR2 ANQGSEA. Trimming cost V 0 bases and J 5 bases; bases outside gene matches: 14. This CDR3 contains 17 residues. CDR3 protein: CSVEDGRLSGAGETQYF. Written as DNA, the CDR3 is TGCAGCGTTGAAGATGGCCGGCTTAGCGGGGCAGGGGAGACCCAGTACTTC. The full variable domain, in which reference TRBV29-1 and TRBJ2-5 provide the parts outside the CDR3, is SAVISQKPSRDICQRGTSLTIQCQVDSQVTMMFWYRQQPGQSLTLIATANQGSEATYESGFVIDKFPISRPNLTFSTLTVSNMSPEDSSIYLCSVEDGRLSGAGETQYFGPGTRLLVL.

The CDR3 here is CASSFFQAASYGYTF. CDR3 in DNA: TGTGCCAGCAGCTTTTTCCAGGCCGCGTCCTATGGCTACACCTTC. The chain is built from TRBV5-4 and TRBJ1-2; D is unresolved. This CDR3 has 15 residues. Trimming removed 2 bases at V and 4 bases at J, with 15 bases between. Germline CDR1 and CDR2: SGHNT and YYREEE (reference sequence).

This clone was counted between two and nine times. The V and J genes are TRBV19 and TRBJ1-5; perhaps TRBD1 as D (6 bases). This CDR3 contains 14 residues. With 9 bases removed from V and 0 bases from J, the gap between germline ends came to 12 bases. Germline V CDR1 and CDR2: LNHDA, SQIVND (reference sequence). The CDR3 is CARTRQDSNQPQHF. CDR3 DNA: TGTGCCAGAACTCGACAGGATAGCAATCAGCCCCAGCATTTT.

There are a few counts of this clone. The chain couples TRBV7-2 to TRBJ1-2; D ambiguous. CDR1 SGHTA and CDR2 FQGNSA come from the germline V gene. This CDR3 spans 12 amino acids. V lost 3 bases and J 6 bases, leaving 8 bases between the germline ends. The CDR3 loop is CASSFSIDGYTF. The CDR3 DNA reads TGTGCCAGCAGCTTCTCAATAGATGGCTACACCTTC. The full variable domain, its missing parts supplied by reference TRBV7-2 and TRBJ1-2, is GAGVSQSPSNKVTEKGKDVELRCDPISGHTALYWYRQSLGQGLEFLIYFQGNSAPDKSGLPSDRFSAERTGGSVSTLTIQRTQQEDSAVYLCASSFSIDGYTFGSGTRLTVV.

The V call is TRBV21-1, the J call TRBJ2-1; TRBD1 is the table's D call, not checked against the DNA. TRBV21-1 is a known pseudogene. The CDR3 length is 15 residues. In DNA form, the CDR3 reads TGTGCCAGCAGCCTAAACGGACAGGTGGGAAGAGCATGGTTCTTC. Residues: CASSLNGQVGRAWFF.

The gene calls are TRBV7-9 and TRBJ2-3, with a weak D call TRBD2 (7 bases). The V end lost 5 bases, the J end lost 3 bases, and 18 bases lay between the germline ends. The CDR3 covers 16 residues. The germline V gene has CDR1 SEHNR and CDR2 FQNEAQ (reference sequence). The CDR3 DNA reads TGTGCCAGCAGCGGGGGGGCTAAACGGGAGACAGATACGCAGTATTTT. Protein product: CASSGGAKRETDTQYF.

The V call is TRBV5-6, the J call TRBJ2-1, with 10 bases identical to TRBD1. The ends lost 3 bases at V and 4 bases at J; junction bases unmatched: 4. The length of the CDR3 is 15 residues. Germline V gives CDR1 SGHDT, CDR2 YYEEEE. Written as DNA, the CDR3 is TGTGCCAGCAGCTCTCCGGGACAGGGGTACAATGAGCAGTTCTTC. Translated: CASSSPGQGYNEQFF.

The chain has TRBV19 and TRBJ1-6; the D gene is possibly TRBD1 (5 bases). Trimming took off 7 bases at V and 8 bases at J, with 18 bases between the two ends. CDR1 and CDR2 from the germline V gene are LNHDA and SQIVND (reference sequence). The CDR3 is 15 residues long. The CDR3: CASNTLTGAYSPLHF. DNA of the CDR3: TGTGCCAGTAATACTTTAACAGGAGCGTATTCACCCCTCCACTTT. The full variable domain, its missing parts supplied by reference TRBV19 and TRBJ1-6, is DGGITQSPKYLFRKEGQNVTLSCEQNLNHDAMYWYRQDPGQGLRLIYYSQIVNDFQKGDIAEGYSVSREKKESFPLTVTSAQKNPTAFYLCASNTLTGAYSPLHFGNGTRLTVT.

This clone was counted a few times. The chain has TRBV5-1 and TRBJ2-7; TRBD1 agrees at 11 bases. Germline lookup yields CDR1 SGHRS and CDR2 YFSETQ. With V trimmed by 4 bases and J by 2 bases, 2 bases remained unmatched. This CDR3 is built from 14 residues. CDR3 amino acids: CASSRGQGAYEQYF. The CDR3 nucleotides read TGCGCCAGCAGCAGGGGACAGGGGGCCTACGAGCAGTACTTC. Based on the CDR3 plus reference TRBV5-1 and TRBJ2-7, the full variable domain is KAGVTQTPRYLIKTRGQQVTLSCSPISGHRSVSWYQQTPGQGLQFLFEYFSETQRNKGNFPGRFSGRQFSNSRSEMNVSTLELGDSALYLCASSRGQGAYEQYFGPGTRLTVT.